This is a list of T cell receptor beta chains from one sample in a study of T cells in tuberculosis. Measured with immunoSEQ multiplex PCR; TCRdb has only the in-frame clones, and not every one. The table has tens of thousands of clones, roughly 91% seen once. Sequenced material: CD1b-GMM tetramer-negative cells sorted from PBMCs. These receptors all stem from an adult woman with latent tuberculosis. CDR3s include the opening cysteine and the closing phenylalanine or tryptophan. Fields, in order: J gene, V gene, clone size, D gene, CDR3 DNA, CDR3 protein. D genes are given only for firm matches. Clone size is shown for a subset of rows, as once, few, many or a class of expanded clone.

>TRBJ1-5|TRBV18|-|-
TGTGCCAGCTCACCATTCGGACAGAATCAGCCCCAGCATTTT
CASSPFGQNQPQHF
>TRBJ2-7|TRBV6-5|-|-
TGTGCCAGCAGACTGACAACCGGGACACCCTACGAGCAGTACTTC
CASRLTTGTPYEQYF
>TRBJ2-1|TRBV5-1|-|TRBD2
TGCGCCAGCAGCTATACTAGCGGAGGGCACAATGAGCAGTTCTTC
CASSYTSGGHNEQFF
>TRBJ2-5|TRBV19|once|TRBD2
TGTGCCAGTAGTATAAGCAGCGGGGGGCCACCAGAGACCCAGTACTTC
CASSISSGGPPETQYF
>TRBJ1-5|TRBV6-1|-|-
TGTGCCAGCAGTGAAGGGCGGCTTTTAGAAATCCGACGCAATCAGCCCCAGCATTTT
CASSEGRLLEIRRNQPQHF
>TRBJ1-2|TRBV6-1|-|-
TGTGCCAGCAGTGATGGGGGGTGGGTCCGCTACACCTTC
CASSDGGWVRYTF
>TRBJ1-4|TRBV5-1|once|-
TGCGCCAGCAGCTTAAAGGGGGTCCCGGAAAAACTGTTTTTT
CASSLKGVPEKLFF
>TRBJ2-2|TRBV27|-|-
TGTGCCAGCAGTCCCCGGACAGTCGGGGAGCTGTTTTTT
CASSPRTVGELFF
>TRBJ2-7|TRBV6-1|few|TRBD2
TGTGCCAGCAGTGAAGGTTCGGGGGGACCCTACGAGCAGTACTTC
CASSEGSGGPYEQYF
>TRBJ1-1|TRBV7-9|-|TRBD1
TGTGCCAGCAGCTTACTGACAGGGGAGAACACTGAAGCTTTCTTT
CASSLLTGENTEAFF
>TRBJ1-4|TRBV4-1|once|TRBD1
TGCGCCAGCAGCCATCCGGGACAGGGGGCTAACGAAAAACTGTTTTTT
CASSHPGQGANEKLFF
>TRBJ2-7|TRBV7-9|-|TRBD1
TGTGCCAGCAGCCTCGCCGGGACAGGTTCCTACGAGCAGTACTTC
CASSLAGTGSYEQYF
>TRBJ2-3|TRBV2|-|TRBD2
TGTGCCAGCAGTGAGCGCGGGGGGGCGGCAGATACGCAGTATTTT
CASSERGGAADTQYF
>TRBJ1-2|TRBV2|-|-
TGTGCCAGCAGTGAAGCTGCAGGCTTATATGGCTACACCTTC
CASSEAAGLYGYTF
>TRBJ2-7|TRBV10-2|once|TRBD2
TGCGCCAGCAGTGAAGGAGCGGGGGGAGGGTACGAGCAGTACTTC
CASSEGAGGGYEQYF
>TRBJ2-1|TRBV29-1|-|TRBD2
TGCAGCGTGCCGACTAGCGGGGGGGCCCCTCTCTATGAGCAGTTCTTC
CSVPTSGGAPLYEQFF
>TRBJ2-1|TRBV5-1|once|TRBD2
TGCGCCAGCAGCTCTCGGACTAGTAACAATGAGCAGTTCTTC
CASSSRTSNNEQFF
>TRBJ2-3|TRBV4-1|-|TRBD2
TGCGCCAGCTTTGGGACTAGCGTTCTTCATCCCACAGATACGCAGTATTTT
CASFGTSVLHPTDTQYF
>TRBJ2-1|TRBV6-4|-|TRBD2
TGTGCCAGCAGTGACTCGGCTAGCGGCTACAATGAGCAGTTCTTC
CASSDSASGYNEQFF
>TRBJ2-3|TRBV9|once|TRBD2
TGTGCCAGCAGCGTAGTCGGGGGGTTCACAGATACGCAGTATTTT
CASSVVGGFTDTQYF
>TRBJ1-5|TRBV4-1|-|TRBD1
TGCGCCAGCAGCCAAGACCCCGGACAGGGACCTAATCAGCCCCAGCATTTT
CASSQDPGQGPNQPQHF
>TRBJ2-2|TRBV9|-|TRBD2
TGTGCCAGCAGCGTAACTCCCATTAGCGGGGGGGCTGATATCGGGGAGCTGTTTTTT
CASSVTPISGGADIGELFF
>TRBJ2-2|TRBV6-5|-|TRBD2
TGTGCCAGCAGTTACATGCGGGGGGCGGACACCGGGGAGCTGTTTTTT
CASSYMRGADTGELFF
>TRBJ2-3|TRBV5-1|-|TRBD1
TGCGCCAGCAGCTTGGCCGGACAGGGAGGAAATACGCAGTATTTT
CASSLAGQGGNTQYF
>TRBJ1-2|TRBV29-1|few|TRBD1
TGCAGCGTTGAGACAGGGGAGAGCTATGGCTACACCTTC
CSVETGESYGYTF
>TRBJ1-1|TRBV10-3|once|TRBD1
TGTGCCATCAGCCCACAGGGGATGAACACTGAAGCTTTCTTT
CAISPQGMNTEAFF
>TRBJ1-5|TRBV6-1|-|TRBD1
TGTGCCAGCACCGGACAGGGGGTACAGCCCCAGCATTTT
CASTGQGVQPQHF
>TRBJ2-5|TRBV5-1|-|-
TGCGCCAGCAGCCCTATTGCGCAGCGGTCCCAAGAGACCCAGTACTTC
CASSPIAQRSQETQYF
>TRBJ1-6|TRBV7-8|-|TRBD1
TGTGCCAGCAGCTCACGGAAGGACAGGAGCTCCTATAATTCACCCCTCCACTTT
CASSSRKDRSSYNSPLHF
>TRBJ2-1|TRBV4-1|once|-
TGCGCCAGCAGCCAGCGACAAGACAATGAGCAGTTCTTC
CASSQRQDNEQFF
>TRBJ1-6|TRBV25-1|-|TRBD1
TGTGCCAGTGGACAGGAGAATCGGAGGTCACCCCTCCACTTT
CASGQENRRSPLHF
>TRBJ1-2|TRBV27|-|-
TGTGCCAGCAGTGTAGGGGGGGGAGTCAGTAACTATGGCTACACCTTC
CASSVGGGVSNYGYTF
>TRBJ1-4|TRBV7-2|-|TRBD1
TGTGCCAGCAGCTTGTGGGGGACAGGGACCGTCGGAATTGAAAAACTGTTTTTT
CASSLWGTGTVGIEKLFF
>TRBJ2-5|TRBV25-1|-|-
TGTGCGACTTCGGGTGGGTTTCGAGAGACCCAGTACTTC
CATSGGFRETQYF
>TRBJ1-6|TRBV2|-|TRBD1
TGTGCCAGCAGTGAGACCGGACAGGCATCAAATTCACCCCTCCACTTT
CASSETGQASNSPLHF
>TRBJ2-3|TRBV5-1|-|TRBD2
TGCGCCAGCAGCTTGACCCCCGGGGGGGTTTCGGGTACGCAGTATTTT
CASSLTPGGVSGTQYF
>TRBJ1-2|TRBV2|-|-
TGTGCCAGCAAGGAGGAACAGGGAGTAGGCTACACCTTC
CASKEEQGVGYTF
>TRBJ2-7|TRBV4-2|-|TRBD1
TGTGCCAGCAGCCAGGACAGGGGGCCTTACGAGCAGTACTTC
CASSQDRGPYEQYF
>TRBJ1-4|TRBV9|-|TRBD1
TGTGCCAGCAGCGTCGGGACAGGGAATGAAAAACTGTTTTTT
CASSVGTGNEKLFF
>TRBJ2-4|TRBV7-9|-|-
TGTGCCAGCAGCAGTAGCGGTTTAGCCAAAAACATTCAGTACTTC
CASSSSGLAKNIQYF
>TRBJ1-2|TRBV6-6|-|-
TGTGCCAGCAGCGAGGACACGTCCCGCTATGGCTACACCTTC
CASSEDTSRYGYTF
>TRBJ2-1|TRBV9|few|-
TGTGCCAGCAGCGTAGGGCAGGGACAAGTCTATGAGCAGTTCTTC
CASSVGQGQVYEQFF
>TRBJ2-1|TRBV10-3|-|TRBD2
TGTGCCATCAACGGACTAGCGGACAATGAGCAGTTCTTC
CAINGLADNEQFF
>TRBJ1-2|TRBV29-1|-|-
TGCAGCGGCCTCGGGACAAGGCTTAATGGTAGCTACACCTTC
CSGLGTRLNGSYTF
>TRBJ1-1|TRBV7-9|-|TRBD1
TGTGCCAGCAGCTTAGGTGTCGAACTTGGACAGGGCTTTGGCACTGAAGCTTTCTTT
CASSLGVELGQGFGTEAFF
>TRBJ2-2|TRBV7-2|-|TRBD2
TGTGCCAGCGGGACTAGCGGGGGGACCGGGGAGCTGTTTTTT
CASGTSGGTGELFF
>TRBJ2-1|TRBV6-6|-|TRBD1
TGTGCCAGCAATGTTCGACGGACAGGCATTGGAGATGAGCAGTTCTTC
CASNVRRTGIGDEQFF
>TRBJ2-7|TRBV5-8|-|-
TGTGCCAGCAGCCCCCGGGACACCTACGAGCAGTACTTC
CASSPRDTYEQYF
>TRBJ2-3|TRBV18|-|TRBD2
TGTGCCAGCTCACCACGGGGCCCAGCGGGGGGCACAGATACGCAGTATTTT
CASSPRGPAGGTDTQYF
>TRBJ1-6|TRBV5-4|once|-
TGTGCCAGCAGCTCCGGGGGTACACCCCTCCACTTT
CASSSGGTPLHF